This T cell receptor beta chain was observed in a study of blood T cell repertoires in COVID-19. Study context: Acute and convalescent COVID-19 samples came from the United States, Italy and Spain.

Sequencing was performed with immunoSEQ multiplex PCR; in TCRdb, only in-frame clones are kept and a portion is missing. The table lists approximately 120,000 clones, around 83% of them singletons, with around 4.1% in the top ten. The sequencing input was peripheral blood. This TCR came from a human donor in a cohort sampled during active COVID-19.

CDR3 in amino acids: CASSLALLAGPGDTQYF. As DNA, the CDR3 is TGTGCCAGCAGCTTAGCGCTCCTAGCGGGGCCGGGGGATACGCAGTATTTT. This chain connects TRBV7-2 to TRBJ2-3; 9 bases are shared with TRBD2. The CDR3 is 17 residues long. The V segment lost 0 bases and the J segment 6 bases; nucleotides outside the gene matches: 10. The germline gives CDR1 SGHTA, CDR2 FQGNSA.